These 18 T cell receptor beta chains were sequenced from one sample in a study of blood T cell dynamics during melanoma immunotherapy. The assay was immunoSEQ multiplex PCR, and TCRdb's table has in-frame clones only and misses some. The repertoire has approximately 11,000 clones, 75% to 90% of them found once; the top ten carry under 25%. Time point denoted: week 3, after first cycle of checkpoint inhibitor. This material consisted of blood, taken from a patient treated with checkpoint blockade. These receptor sequences come from a human donor with melanoma.

A few counts support this clone. The chain's CDR3 is CASSLWDGTDTQYF. The CDR3 nucleotides are TGTGCCAGCAGCTTGTGGGACGGCACAGATACGCAGTATTTT. The chain employs TRBV5-5 and TRBJ2-3; D possibly matches TRBD1 or TRBD2 (5 bases each). With 1 base removed from V and 1 base from J, the gap between germline ends came to 7 bases. This CDR3 has 14 residues. The germline V gene has CDR1 SGHKS and CDR2 YYEKEE (reference sequence).

This clone occurred a few times. The chain recombines TRBV6-5 with TRBJ1-2, with a tentative D call TRBD1 (6 bases). The CDR3 has 13 residues. Germline assignment: CDR1 MNHEY and CDR2 SVGAGI. The V gene lost 3 bases and the J gene lost 5 bases, with 10 bases spanning the gap. The CDR3 region is CASSYFGQYGYTF. CDR3 sequence (DNA): TGTGCCAGCAGTTATTTTGGACAGTATGGCTACACCTTC.

This rearrangement joins TRBV6-5 to TRBJ1-1; D is perhaps TRBD1 (5 bases). The germline V gene has CDR1 MNHEY and CDR2 SVGAGI. Trimming removed 2 bases at V and 1 base at J, with 8 bases between. The CDR3 runs to 14 residues. The CDR3 protein is CASSYTGTNTEAFF. CDR3 nucleotide sequence: TGTGCCAGCAGTTACACCGGGACGAACACTGAAGCTTTCTTT.

V gene TRBV19 combines with J gene TRBJ2-6; 9 positions agree with TRBD1. The CDR3 sequence is 15 residues long. V trimming: 6 bases; J trimming: 8 bases; junction bases outside the gene matches: 8. The germline CDR1 and CDR2 sequences are LNHDA and SQIVND (reference sequence). The CDR3 DNA reads TGTGCCAGTAGCGACCGGGACAGGGCAACCAACGTCCTGACTTTC. The encoded protein is CASSDRDRATNVLTF. The complete variable domain, with remaining parts taken from reference TRBV19 and TRBJ2-6, reads DGGITQSPKYLFRKEGQNVTLSCEQNLNHDAMYWYRQDPGQGLRLIYYSQIVNDFQKGDIAEGYSVSREKKESFPLTVTSAQKNPTAFYLCASSDRDRATNVLTFGAGSRLTVL.

The J gene is TRBJ2-7, the V gene TRBV5-1, with 7 bases that match TRBD2. The CDR3 has 15 amino acids. The germline gives CDR1 SGHRS, CDR2 YFSETQ. V lost 5 bases and J lost 5; bases outside the gene matches: 13. The CDR3 nucleotides are TGCGCCAGCAGTTTGCCGGGTTCGGGGAGGGACGAGCAGTACTTC. Its protein is CASSLPGSGRDEQYF.

The genes are TRBV27 and TRBJ2-1; the D gene is possibly TRBD1 (6 bases). Germline CDR1 and CDR2: MNHEY and SMNVEV (reference sequence). The CDR3 is 16 residues long. Trimming removed 5 bases at V and 3 bases at J, with 17 bases between. CDR3: CASSSYDRSYYNEQFF. The CDR3 nucleotides are TGTGCCAGCAGTAGCTACGACAGGAGTTACTACAATGAGCAGTTCTTC.

This clone was seen a handful of times. V gene TRBV19 combines with J gene TRBJ2-2, with TRBD2 as a possible D gene (5 bases). The germline V gene encodes CDR1 LNHDA and CDR2 SQIVND (reference sequence). The CDR3 is 14 amino acids. Trimming removed 7 bases at V and 3 bases at J, with 12 bases between. The CDR3 DNA reads as TGTGCCAGTAAATGGCAGAGGGACACCGGGGAGCTGTTTTTT. It specifies CASKWQRDTGELFF.

The chain couples TRBV4-1 to TRBJ2-2; perhaps TRBD1 as D (5 bases). V dropped 2 bases and J dropped 1 base, with 8 bases sitting between them. The CDR3 length is 15 residues. The germline V gene encodes CDR1 MGHRA and CDR2 YSYEKL. CDR3 coding DNA: TGCGCCAGCAGCCAAAACACAGGGAACACCGGGGAGCTGTTTTTT. It specifies CASSQNTGNTGELFF.

V and J are TRBV5-1 and TRBJ1-1; D not certain. The CDR3 extends over 16 amino acids. CDR1 and CDR2 from the germline V gene are SGHRS and YFSETQ. The V end lost 0 bases, the J end lost 0 bases, and 12 bases lay between the germline ends. CDR3 protein: CASSLEGGWVNTEAFF. The CDR3 bases are TGCGCCAGCAGCTTGGAAGGCGGCTGGGTGAACACTGAAGCTTTCTTT.

J is TRBJ2-3 and V is TRBV4-2, with D tentatively TRBD2 (6 bases). Germline CDR1 reads LGHNA; CDR2 reads YNFKEQ. The CDR3 is 14 amino acids. Trimming removed 4 bases at V and 6 bases at J, with 14 bases between. For the CDR3, the DNA is TGTGCCAGCAGCCCGAGGGAGGCCGGTGATACGCAGTATTTT. Its protein is CASSPREAGDTQYF.

V usage is TRBV14 and J usage is TRBJ1-2; 7 nucleotides agree with TRBD1. Germline V gene lookup returns CDR1 SGHDN and CDR2 FVKESK. V shed 3 bases, J shed 4 bases, and the junction held 14 bases outside the gene matches. The CDR3 is made up of 17 amino acids. CDR3 in DNA: TGTGCCAGCAGCCAGAACAGATGGACAGGCCCGAGCTATGGCTACACCTTC. Protein: CASSQNRWTGPSYGYTF.

This clone was observed a few times. This chain uses TRBV29-1 with TRBJ1-4, with D possibly being TRBD1 (5 bases). The CDR3 is made up of 11 amino acids. The V end lost 7 bases, the J end lost 11 bases, and 14 bases lay between the germline ends. Germline CDR1 and CDR2: SQVTM and ANQGSEA. CDR3 DNA sequence: TGCAGCGCGGTAGGTGGGGGGAAACTGTTTTTT. It translates to CSAVGGGKLFF.

The V and J genes are TRBV30 and TRBJ2-7, with 7 bases aligning to TRBD1. V shed 6 bases and J 4 bases; nucleotides not matched to a gene: 12. CDR3 length: 14 residues. CDR1 GTSNPN and CDR2 SVGIG come from the germline V gene (reference sequence). This CDR3 reads CACSPGTAFYEQYF. As DNA, the CDR3 is TGTGCCTGCTCCCCCGGGACAGCCTTTTACGAGCAGTACTTC.

V usage is TRBV4-2 and J usage is TRBJ1-4, with 7 positions matching TRBD1. V was pared by 4 bases and J by 7 bases, with 6 bases of the junction left unmatched. CDR1 and CDR2 (germline): LGHNA, YNFKEQ. The length of the CDR3 is 14 residues. CDR3 sequence: CASSPTGRSEKLFF. In nucleotides, the CDR3 is TGTGCCAGCAGCCCGACAGGGAGAAGTGAAAAACTGTTTTTT.

The chain recombines TRBV5-1 with TRBJ1-4; D not resolved. The V end was cut by 1 base, the J end by 2 bases, with 9 bases between. Per germline, CDR1 SGHRS and CDR2 YFSETQ. This CDR3 has 15 amino acids. The CDR3 DNA reads as TGCGCCAGCAGCTTGTTGGCAAGGACTAATGAAAAACTGTTTTTT. It translates to CASSLLARTNEKLFF.

V is TRBV6-5 and J is TRBJ1-5, with 8 bases identical to TRBD1. The CDR3 is 14 residues long. From germline, CDR1 is MNHEY and CDR2 SVGAGI. Unmatched junction bases numbered 7, after V lost 6 bases and J lost 6 bases. The CDR3 region has the DNA TGTGCCAGCAGGGACAGGGCTTCGTCTCAGCCCCAGCATTTT. Translating gives CASRDRASSQPQHF.

The chain recombines TRBV13 with TRBJ1-2; the D gene is possibly TRBD1 (6 bases). The CDR3 has 16 residues. The germline V gene has CDR1 PRHDT and CDR2 FYEKMQ (reference sequence). Trimming stripped 3 bases from V and 6 bases from J, with 20 bases between. The CDR3 region has the DNA TGTGCCAGCAGCTTCCGGGCCCCGGGGGCCCTTGATGGCTACACCTTC. Amino acid sequence: CASSFRAPGALDGYTF.

The CDR3 DNA is TGCGCCAGCAGCCAAGATCGGGGACAGGGCTACGAGCAGTACTTC. Its translation: CASSQDRGQGYEQYF. The chain combines TRBV4-3 with TRBJ2-7, with 9 bases matching TRBD1. Germline CDR1 and CDR2: LGHNA and YSLEER. The CDR3 loop spans 15 amino acids. V trimming: 0 bases; J trimming: 3 bases; junction bases outside the gene matches: 3.